The next 20 T cell receptor beta chains were all read from a single sample in a study of blood T cell repertoires in COVID-19. This table comes from immunoSEQ multiplex PCR, and its TCRdb copy is limited to in-frame clones, with some not included. Seen here are 25,000 to 35,000 clones, approximately 85% observed once, and the top ten hold approximately 7%. Sequencing input: peripheral blood. The receptors here all came from a human donor in a cohort sampled during active COVID-19.

The chain carries TRBV7-2 and TRBJ2-4, with D maybe TRBD1 (5 bases). Trimming stripped 1 base from V and 12 bases from J, with 16 bases between. This CDR3 region has 14 residues. Germline CDR1 reads SGHTA; CDR2 reads FQGNSA. CDR3 sequence reads: CASSLVSESGNQYF. The CDR3 coding sequence is TGTGCCAGCAGCTTAGTTAGTGAGTCAGGGAATCAGTACTTC.

CDR3: CASSISRLSQPQHF. The CDR3 nucleotides are TGTGCCAGTAGTATTAGCCGGCTTAGTCAGCCCCAGCATTTT. The rearrangement joins TRBV19 to TRBJ1-5; unclear D gene. The CDR3 length is 14 residues. Trimming left V 3 bases short and J 6 bases short, with 12 bases between. Germline assignment: CDR1 LNHDA and CDR2 SQIVND (reference sequence).

The chain employs TRBV9 and TRBJ2-3; 10 bases agree with TRBD2. After removal of 4 bases from V and 3 bases from J, the junction contained 11 bases not matched to a gene. The length of the CDR3 is 17 residues. Germline CDR1 reads SGDLS; CDR2 reads YYNGEE. The CDR3 here is CASSLGSSGSVTDTQYF. The CDR3 DNA follows: TGTGCCAGCAGCCTTGGGTCTAGCGGGAGTGTGACAGATACGCAGTATTTT.

The chain combines TRBV5-4 with TRBJ1-2; maybe TRBD1 (5 bases). V was trimmed by 0 bases and J by 6 bases, leaving 6 bases between them. The length of the CDR3 is 12 residues. Germline CDR1 and CDR2: SGHNT and YYREEE (reference sequence). CDR3 DNA sequence: TGTGCCAGCAGCTTGGTCAGGGATGGCTACACCTTC. This encodes CASSLVRDGYTF.

J is TRBJ2-7 and V is TRBV28, with TRBD1 matching 10 bases. V gave up 5 bases and J gave up 6 bases; unmatched junction bases: 10. Germline-derived CDR1 and CDR2 are MDHEN and SYDVKM. The CDR3 runs 15 residues. The CDR3 DNA reads as TGTGCCAGCAGTATCCACCGGGACAGGGGCGGCGAGCAGTACTTC. This sequence encodes CASSIHRDRGGEQYF.

The chain links TRBV6-5 to TRBJ2-3; 10 bases map to TRBD2. V lost 4 bases to trimming and J lost 7 bases; unmatched junction nucleotides: 11. CDR3 length: 16 residues. CDR1 and CDR2 (germline): MNHEY, SVGAGI. Written as DNA, the CDR3 is TGTGCCAGCAGTTCGCGACTAGCGGGTCTCACGAATACGCAGTATTTT. Its translation is CASSSRLAGLTNTQYF.

The chain employs TRBV3-1 (or the pseudogene TRBV3-2) and TRBJ2-2; 8 bases match TRBD2. The CDR3 runs to 17 residues. Germline-derived CDR1 and CDR2 are LGHDT and YNNKEL (reference sequence). V shed 3 bases, J shed 4 bases, and the junction held 10 bases outside the gene matches. This chain's CDR3 is CASSQGSGGLGTGELFF. CDR3 nucleotide sequence: TGTGCCAGCAGCCAGGGTTCGGGGGGGCTGGGCACCGGGGAGCTGTTTTTT.

This clone was detected once. This chain uses TRBV21-1 with TRBJ2-7; the D call in the table, TRBD1, was not verified against the DNA. TRBV21-1 is a pseudogene locus. This CDR3 contains 18 residues. CDR3 DNA sequence: TGTGCCAGCAGCTCTTGTGCTACTCCCGGGACAGGGTCCTACGAGCAGTACTTC. This encodes CASSSCATPGTGSYEQYF.

V usage is TRBV5-1 and J usage is TRBJ2-3; D is undetermined. This CDR3 has 11 amino acids. Germline lookup yields CDR1 SGHRS and CDR2 YFSETQ. V dropped 9 bases and J dropped 4 bases, with 9 bases sitting between them. CDR3 loop: CANNRADTQYF. CDR3 bases: TGCGCCAATAACCGGGCAGATACGCAGTATTTT.

V usage is TRBV7-2 and J usage is TRBJ2-5; the match to TRBD1 covers 9 bases. The V gene end was trimmed by 5 bases and the J gene end by 2 bases; junction bases not matched to a gene: 9. Germline loops: CDR1 SGHTA, CDR2 FQGNSA. The CDR3 runs 16 residues. The DNA for the CDR3 is TGTGCCAGCAGCCGTTCTATAGGGACAGGGCAAGAGACCCAGTACTTC. It translates to CASSRSIGTGQETQYF.

This chain uses TRBV10-3 with TRBJ2-5; 13 bases are a match to TRBD2. Unmatched junction bases numbered 1, after V lost 6 bases and J lost 3 bases. Germline V gives CDR1 ENHRY, CDR2 SYGVKD. There are 14 residues in the CDR3. In nucleotides, the CDR3 is TGTGCCATCAGAGGGACTAGCGGGGAAGAGACCCAGTACTTC. It is translated as CAIRGTSGEETQYF.

The chain carries TRBV10-3 and TRBJ1-2; TRBD1 matches 10 bases. Per the germline V gene, CDR1 is ENHRY and CDR2 is SYGVKD. The CDR3 sequence is 15 residues long. The junction had 6 bases not matched to a gene; V was cut back by 0 bases and J by 8 bases. The CDR3 is CAISESTGGSEGYTF. The CDR3 nucleotides are TGTGCCATCAGTGAGTCGACAGGGGGCTCGGAAGGCTACACCTTC.

The chain employs TRBV21-1 and TRBJ2-1; TRBD2, as called in the table, went unchecked against the DNA. TRBV21-1 is a recognized pseudogene. The CDR3 is made up of 15 amino acids. In DNA form, the CDR3 reads TGTGCCAGCAGCAAGGCGAGTACTAGTTCCACCAGGAGGGTCTTC. Translated, it gives CASSKASTSSTRRVF.

The genes are TRBV29-1 and TRBJ2-3, with D unclear. CDR3 length: 14 amino acids. Trimming stripped 1 base from V and 5 bases from J, with 13 bases between. CDR1 is SQVTM and CDR2 is ANQGSEA in the germline V gene. Here the CDR3 reads CSVEVGSGKDTQYF. The CDR3 coding sequence is TGCAGCGTTGAAGTGGGCTCCGGAAAAGATACGCAGTATTTT.

This clone showed up just a few times. This chain links TRBV27 with TRBJ1-1; 8 bases align to TRBD1. The CDR3 contains 14 residues. Germline CDR1 reads MNHEY; CDR2 reads SMNVEV (reference sequence). J lost 4 bases, V lost 5 bases, and 6 bases had no gene match. CDR3 nucleotide sequence: TGTGCCAGCAGTGCGGACAGGGTCGCCACTGAAGCTTTCTTT. Its protein product is CASSADRVATEAFF.

CDR3 sequence: CASSQQGSSYEQYF. In DNA, the CDR3 is TGTGCCAGCTCACAACAGGGTAGCTCCTACGAGCAGTACTTC. The chain joins TRBV18 to TRBJ2-7; TRBD1 might be the D (6 bases). In germline, CDR1 is KGHSH, CDR2 LQKENI. This CDR3 is built from 14 residues. V shed 4 bases and J shed 0 bases, with 10 bases lying between them.

The chain combines TRBV7-2 with TRBJ2-1; a possible D gene is TRBD1 (7 bases). Germline loops: CDR1 SGHTA, CDR2 FQGNSA. The CDR3 runs 17 residues. Trimming stripped 9 bases from V and 3 bases from J, with 24 bases between. CDR3 sequence: CASIPGNQGGFYNEQFF. For the CDR3, the DNA is TGTGCCAGTATCCCCGGTAACCAGGGGGGATTCTACAATGAGCAGTTCTTC.

The chain has TRBV29-1 and TRBJ2-5; no definite D call. Per the germline V gene, CDR1 is SQVTM and CDR2 is ANQGSEA. V lost 5 bases, J lost 4 bases, and 11 bases lay in between. This CDR3 region has 12 residues. The CDR3 nucleotides are TGCAGCGTTCAGGCAGTCCTAGAGACCCAGTACTTC. The encoded protein is CSVQAVLETQYF.

J is TRBJ2-7 and V is TRBV11-2; a weak D match, TRBD1 (5 bases). The CDR3 spans 13 residues. In germline, CDR1 is SGHAT, CDR2 FQNNGV. Trimming cost V 1 base and J 2 bases, with 6 bases left between them. The CDR3 loop is CASSLGRAYEQYF. Here the CDR3 DNA reads TGTGCCAGCAGCTTAGGCAGGGCCTACGAGCAGTACTTC.

The chain has TRBV6-5 and TRBJ1-1; TRBD1 agrees at 7 bases. The CDR3 runs 16 residues. Trimming at V came to 2 bases and at J to 11 bases, leaving 17 bases not matched to a gene. Per the germline V gene, CDR1 is MNHEY and CDR2 is SVGAGI. The CDR3 here is CASSYAYSTGPVGAFF. DNA for the CDR3: TGTGCCAGCAGTTACGCCTACTCGACAGGGCCGGTCGGGGCTTTCTTT.